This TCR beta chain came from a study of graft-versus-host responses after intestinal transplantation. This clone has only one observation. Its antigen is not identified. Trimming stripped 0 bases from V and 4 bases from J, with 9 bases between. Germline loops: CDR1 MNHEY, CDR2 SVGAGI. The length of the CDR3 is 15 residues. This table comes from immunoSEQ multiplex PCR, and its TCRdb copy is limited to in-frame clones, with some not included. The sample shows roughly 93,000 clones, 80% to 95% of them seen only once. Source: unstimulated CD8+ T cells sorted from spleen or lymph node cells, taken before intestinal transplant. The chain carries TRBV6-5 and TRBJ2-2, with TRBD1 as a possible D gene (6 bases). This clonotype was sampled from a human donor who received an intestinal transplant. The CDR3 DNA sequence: TGTGCCAGCAGTTACTCGTTGGGGGCCACCGGGGAGCTGTTTTTT. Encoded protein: CASSYSLGATGELFF.